The 4 T cell receptor beta chains in this list originate from one sample, sequenced in a study of blood T cell repertoires in COVID-19. Generated by immunoSEQ multiplex PCR, the TCRdb table keeps only in-frame clones and is missing some. The table records a few hundred thousand clones, about 91% of them present only once. Sequences were obtained from PBMCs or T cells enriched from blood (not recorded which). The receptors shown here come from a middle-aged woman who had recovered from COVID-19.

This chain uses TRBV28 with TRBJ1-5; 7 nucleotides match TRBD1. V gave up 4 bases and J gave up 1 base; unmatched junction bases: 4. This CDR3 is built from 15 residues. Germline V CDR1 and CDR2: MDHEN, SYDVKM. CDR3 coding DNA: TGTGCCAGCAGTTACAGGGGCGGGAGCAATCAGCCCCAGCATTTT. Protein sequence: CASSYRGGSNQPQHF.

The V gene is TRBV23-1, the J gene TRBJ1-5; tentative D call: TRBD1 (5 bases). TRBV23-1 is an ORF, and what it does is uncertain. There are 13 residues in the CDR3. Trimming removed 0 bases at V and 9 bases at J, with 9 bases between. The CDR3 region has the DNA TGCGCCAGCAGTCAATCTAGGAGGGGGCCCCAGCATTTT. Its protein product is CASSQSRRGPQHF.

This chain links TRBV30 with TRBJ2-7; 9 nucleotides line up with TRBD1. With V trimmed by 7 bases and J by 4 bases, 17 bases remained unmatched. The length of the CDR3 is 16 residues. Germline CDR1 GTSNPN, CDR2 SVGIG (reference sequence). Here the CDR3 reads CASRGTGIRGGYEQYF. CDR3 nucleotide sequence: TGTGCCTCGCGGGGGACAGGGATTAGGGGAGGGTACGAGCAGTACTTC. Full variable domain (rest looked up from reference TRBV30 and TRBJ2-7): SQTIHQWPATLVQPVGSPLSLECTVEGTSNPNLYWYRQAAGRGLQLLFYSVGIGQISSEVPQNLSASRPQDRQFILSSKKLLLSDSGFYLCASRGTGIRGGYEQYFGPGTRLTVT.

The rearrangement joins TRBV6-5 to TRBJ1-5; D might be TRBD1 (5 bases). The V gene's germline CDR1 is MNHEY and CDR2 SVGAGI. Trimming removed 2 bases from V and 10 bases from J, with 15 bases in between. The CDR3 runs to 14 residues. The CDR3 protein is CASSYDRGGGPQHF. CDR3 DNA sequence: TGTGCCAGCAGTTACGACCGGGGGGGTGGACCCCAGCATTTT.